This T cell receptor (beta chain) was identified during a study of radiation and T cells in renal cell carcinoma (dated by TCRdb to the early 2020s). About the study as a whole: The samples were drawn from a clinical trial, where primary renal cell carcinomas were treated with 15 Gy of stereotactic body radiation therapy and then removed by nephrectomy 4 weeks afterward. In total, approximately 53 samples, comprising 26 tumors and approximately 27 peripheral blood samples, were subjected to TCR beta sequencing. Across all 55 or so samples, 4,016,671 unique CDR3 nucleotide sequences, encoding about 3,000,000 unique CDR3 amino acid sequences, were identified.

Following the manufacturer's recommendations, the immunoSEQ kit was used to generate TCR beta libraries from genomic DNA. Library preparation used a first multiplex PCR with proprietary primers, then a second PCR adding unique barcodes, with bead cleanups after each round. Each sample batch included a kit-provided positive control reaction and a negative control reaction. The final libraries were assessed on an Agilent 4200 TapeStation D1000 ScreenTape, pooled by volume, and quantified by qPCR. Sequencing ran on an Illumina NextSeq500 with a MidOutput 150-cycle cartridge, using 156 Read1 and 15 Index1 cycles with kit custom primers. The pooled library was loaded at roughly 1 pM, with a 20% PhiX control spiked in. Processing in the source paper ran as follows. The vendor-processed data were analyzed in R, and a clonotype was defined as all T cells that share the same CDR3 nucleotide sequence. In the clone abundance analyses, frequencies in each sample were normalized to that sample's 10,000 most abundant clones. Before analysis, public T cell clones were removed, and these numbered fewer than six per sample on average. Tumor-enriched and baseline blood-enriched clonotypes were defined by at least a 32-fold difference in abundance between compartments. A beta-binomial differential abundance model was applied to find clonotypes that expanded or contracted between blood time points. Similarity between tumor and blood repertoires was quantified using the Baroni-Urbani and Buser coefficient, and groups were compared with two-tailed Wilcoxon tests in R. TCRdb holds this immuneACCESS table with in-frame rearrangements only. Some clones are missing; in checked studies, unresolved V genes explain under half, and the rest has no known cause. From that table come the V and J calls and clone size; the DNA was used to work out D and trimming. In this sample the table shows approximately 79,000 clones, 82% of which occur a single time. Roughly 6.3% of the sample goes to the ten largest clones.

As for this clone: Its antigen specificity is not known. Nothing much larger sits one base from this clone, and base qualities are not available.

General conclusions and limits of the study: Changes in the blood repertoire were not tracked past 4 weeks after treatment. Because pretreatment tumor biopsies were not available, the study could not determine whether clonotypes were already present within the tumor at baseline. An increase in top tumor clonotypes in blood was observed from baseline to 2 weeks post-radiation, followed by contraction by 4 weeks, which was taken to suggest transient expansion of tumor-resident clones. Because the trial had a single-armed design, the trial could not examine how radiation dose or scheduling affected the TCR repertoire.

The sample's time point label, in plain terms: blood 2 weeks post-SBRT. The sample's treatment or condition label, in plain terms: 15 Gy SBRT to primary tumor, nephrectomy 4 weeks later. To follow tumor-enriched clonotypes, peripheral blood was collected serially from radiation-treated patients at baseline and again at 2 weeks and 4 weeks after SBRT. All patients had renal cell carcinoma with clear cell pathology. Genomic DNA for TCR sequencing was prepared using the QIAamp DNA Blood Mini Kit (Qiagen). The analyses included just those samples that passed every quality control check. This TCR was sampled from a man in his sixties with renal cell carcinoma. The material sequenced was blood, taken from a patient whose treatment included radiotherapy and nephrectomy.

The CDR3 region: CASSFSGTTLEQYF. The nucleotide sequence reads TGCGCCAGCAGCTTTTCCGGGACTACCCTCGAGCAGTACTTC. The sequence joins TRBV5-1 to TRBJ2-7; 7 of the junction bases match TRBD2. Clipping removes 2 bases from V and 6 bases from J, with 8 as the unmatched junction base count. The CDR3 has 14 amino acids, counting the end cysteine and phenylalanine. The kept DNA is CDR3 alone, 42 bases in frame from the first base. CDR1 and CDR2 are read off the germline V gene as SGHRS and YFSETQ.